This entry lists 24 T cell receptor beta chains sequenced from one sample in a study of T cells in pancreatic ductal adenocarcinoma. No neoadjuvant therapy was given to the selected pancreatic ductal adenocarcinoma patients before their surgery. Here immunoSEQ multiplex PCR was the method, and the copy in TCRdb shows in-frame clones only, minus some. Here the sample spans about 9,000 clones, just under 90% being singletons. Sequenced sample: PBMCs. Receptor source: a human donor with pancreatic ductal adenocarcinoma.

This sequence joins TRBV7-2 and TRBJ2-5; 8 bases align to TRBD2. Germline V gene data show CDR1 as SGHTA and CDR2 as FQGNSA. This CDR3 has 16 amino acids. Trimming at V came to 5 bases and at J to 5 bases, leaving 13 bases not matched to a gene. The CDR3 loop reads CASSPIRSGVKETQYF. CDR3 DNA sequence: TGTGCCAGCAGCCCAATCCGTAGCGGGGTGAAGGAGACCCAGTACTTC.

The V and J genes are TRBV5-1 and TRBJ1-6; 7 bases fit TRBD1. The CDR3 runs 18 residues. Looked up from germline, CDR1 is SGHRS and CDR2 is YFSETQ. Trimming cost V 4 bases and J 8 bases; bases outside gene matches: 18. This chain's CDR3 is CASSPSGTASFRDSPLHF. DNA of the CDR3: TGCGCCAGCAGCCCGTCGGGGACAGCTTCCTTTCGGGATTCACCCCTCCACTTT.

The chain has TRBV10-3 and TRBJ2-2, with a weak D call TRBD2 (6 bases). The CDR3 consists of 15 residues. Per the germline V gene, CDR1 is ENHRY and CDR2 is SYGVKD. The V end was cut by 3 bases, the J end by 1 base, with 9 bases between. The CDR3 sequence: CAISEWRENTGELFF. The CDR3 region has the DNA TGTGCCATCAGTGAATGGCGGGAGAACACCGGGGAGCTGTTTTTT.

In this sample, this clone turned up once. The chain has TRBV18 and TRBJ2-5; 9 bases align to TRBD2. Germline V gene sequence: CDR1 KGHSH, CDR2 LQKENI. Trimming removed 3 bases from V and 1 base from J; junction bases left unmatched: 9. This CDR3 is built from 17 residues. The CDR3 bases are TGTGCCAGCTCACCGTTCTTTGCGGGGGGGCCCCAAGAGACCCAGTACTTC. Its protein is CASSPFFAGGPQETQYF.

The CDR3 sequence: CASSIDYSGANVLTF. In DNA, the CDR3 is TGTGCCAGTAGTATTGACTACTCTGGGGCCAACGTCCTGACTTTC. This chain connects TRBV19 to TRBJ2-6; TRBD2 is a possible D gene (5 bases). This CDR3 has 15 amino acids. CDR1 is LNHDA, CDR2 SQIVND, per germline (reference sequence). The V end was cut by 3 bases, the J end by 0 bases, with 6 bases between.

The CDR3 sequence is CASSLGTGQETQYF. CDR3 DNA sequence: TGTGCCAGCAGCCTGGGGACTGGCCAAGAGACCCAGTACTTC. The chain has TRBV13 and TRBJ2-5; perhaps TRBD2 as D (6 bases). V was pared by 5 bases and J by 1 base, with 11 bases between. This CDR3 has 14 amino acids. Germline values: CDR1 PRHDT, CDR2 FYEKMQ (reference sequence).

CDR3 amino acids: CASSKTGSNEKLFF. The CDR3, as DNA: TGCGCCAGCAGCAAGACAGGGTCTAATGAAAAACTGTTTTTT. The V call is TRBV5-1, the J call TRBJ1-4; 7 bases map to TRBD1. The CDR3 is 14 amino acids. Germline CDR1 SGHRS, CDR2 YFSETQ. Trimming took 4 bases from V and 3 from J; bases not matched to a gene: 3.

The chain employs TRBV2 and TRBJ2-1, with D perhaps matching TRBD1 (6 bases). V was trimmed by 4 bases and J by 7 bases, leaving 8 bases between them. The CDR3 runs to 12 residues. Germline values: CDR1 SNHLY, CDR2 FYNNEI. DNA for the CDR3: TGTGCCAGCAGTGGGCAGGGGAATGAGCAGTTCTTC. As protein: CASSGQGNEQFF.

This chain uses TRBV4-3 with TRBJ1-6, with 7 bases aligning to TRBD1. The CDR3 totals 15 residues. CDR1 and CDR2 from the germline V gene are LGHNA and YSLEER. With 1 base clipped from V and 12 bases from J, the junction kept 9 bases outside the gene matches. CDR3 sequence (DNA): TGCGCCAGCAGCCAAGTCGACAGGGAAGGGGAACCCCTCCACTTT. This translates into CASSQVDREGEPLHF.

This chain joins TRBV11-2 and TRBJ2-5, with TRBD1 matching 10 bases. This CDR3 comprises 15 residues. The junction had 2 bases not matched to a gene; V was cut back by 1 base and J by 3 bases. Germline CDR1 SGHAT, CDR2 FQNNGV. The CDR3, as DNA: TGTGCCAGCAGCTTAGCCGGGACAGGGGAAGAGACCCAGTACTTC. It translates to CASSLAGTGEETQYF.

The rearrangement links TRBV28 to TRBJ1-2; 9 nucleotides line up with TRBD1. V gave up 7 bases and J gave up 6 bases; unmatched junction bases: 6. Germline CDR1 is MDHEN and CDR2 is SYDVKM. The CDR3 covers 13 residues. The CDR3 DNA follows: TGTGCCAGCATGACAGGGGGTATTCATGGCTACACCTTC. Protein: CASMTGGIHGYTF.

This chain connects TRBV28 to TRBJ2-2; D is uncertain. The CDR3 extends over 16 amino acids. Germline loops: CDR1 MDHEN, CDR2 SYDVKM. V gave up 7 bases and J gave up 4 bases, with 19 bases separating them. The DNA of the CDR3 is TGTGCCAGCATCTATCGGTTGTACAGTCCCACCGGGGAGCTGTTTTTT. Its translation: CASIYRLYSPTGELFF. The variable domain in full, completed from reference TRBV28 and TRBJ2-2, reads DVKVTQSSRYLVKRTGEKVFLECVQDMDHENMFWYRQDPGLGLRLIYFSYDVKMKEKGDIPEGYSVSREKKERFSLILESASTNQTSMYLCASIYRLYSPTGELFFGEGSRLTVL.

The J gene is TRBJ2-2, the V gene TRBV15, with a tentative D call TRBD2 (5 bases). The CDR3 sequence is 12 residues long. V was cut by 5 bases and J by 4 bases, with 5 bases left in between. The germline gives CDR1 LNHNV, CDR2 YYDKDF (reference sequence). CDR3 in DNA: TGTGCCACCAGCGAGGGCACCGGGGAGCTGTTTTTT. The encoded protein is CATSEGTGELFF.

The V call is TRBV11-3, the J call TRBJ2-1, with 8 bases matching TRBD2. V shed 1 base, J shed 10 bases, and the junction held 9 bases outside the gene matches. Germline V gene sequence: CDR1 SGHNT, CDR2 YENEEA. CDR3 length: 15 residues. The DNA for the CDR3 is TGTGCCAGCAGCTTAGGAGGTATAAAGCGGGGGGAGCAGTTCTTC. Protein product: CASSLGGIKRGEQFF.

V and J are TRBV5-1 and TRBJ2-3; tentatively, D is TRBD1 (6 bases). Germline V CDR1 and CDR2: SGHRS, YFSETQ. V lost 2 bases and J lost 4, with 14 bases in between. There are 15 residues in the CDR3. In DNA form, the CDR3 reads TGCGCCAGCAGCTTCGGACAGCTGATCGCAGATACGCAGTATTTT. Residues: CASSFGQLIADTQYF.

The chain recombines TRBV9 with TRBJ2-1; a weak D match, TRBD1 (6 bases). CDR3 length: 15 amino acids. The V gene's germline CDR1 is SGDLS and CDR2 YYNGEE. The ends were cut back, 4 bases at V and 6 bases at J, with 17 bases in the middle. CDR3 bases: TGTGCCAGCAGCCCGGCCAGGGGTCCGGGCAATGAGCAGTTCTTC. It is translated as CASSPARGPGNEQFF.

The gene calls are TRBV28 and TRBJ2-7, with TRBD2 matching over 7 bases. The CDR3 runs to 14 residues. Per germline, CDR1 MDHEN and CDR2 SYDVKM. With 4 bases clipped from V and 3 bases from J, the junction kept 6 bases outside the gene matches. DNA of the CDR3: TGTGCCAGCAGTTCCGCGGGGGTAGACTACGAGCAGTACTTC. Protein sequence: CASSSAGVDYEQYF.

The chain has TRBV30 and TRBJ2-7; TRBD2 agrees at 15 bases. CDR1 and CDR2 from the germline V gene are GTSNPN and SVGIG (reference sequence). This CDR3 comprises 17 residues. Unmatched junction bases numbered 11, after V lost 3 bases and J lost 5 bases. This CDR3 is CAWSRGLAGGKIDEQYF. CDR3 DNA: TGTGCCTGGAGCCGAGGACTAGCGGGGGGGAAGATCGACGAGCAGTACTTC.

J is TRBJ1-3 and V is TRBV6-1; TRBD1 is a possible D gene (5 bases). V lost 4 bases, J lost 2 bases, and 9 bases lay in between. The CDR3 has 14 residues. Per the germline V gene, CDR1 is MNHNS and CDR2 is SASEGT. DNA for the CDR3: TGTGCCAGCAGTGGTGGGGCAGCTGGAAACACCATATATTTT. Amino acid sequence: CASSGGAAGNTIYF.

The rearrangement joins TRBV7-3 to TRBJ2-3; the match to TRBD1 covers 8 bases. J lost 1 base, V lost 4 bases, and 4 bases had no gene match. Germline V gives CDR1 SGHTA, CDR2 FQGTGA. This CDR3 contains 15 residues. CDR3 region: CASSSGQGGTDTQYF. CDR3 nucleotides: TGTGCCAGCAGCTCCGGACAGGGAGGCACAGATACGCAGTATTTT.

J is TRBJ1-2 and V is TRBV6-5; D is perhaps TRBD1 (6 bases). Germline V lookup: CDR1 MNHEY, CDR2 SVGAGI. This CDR3 is 12 amino acids long. Trimming stripped 5 bases from V and 8 bases from J, with 12 bases between. The CDR3 DNA follows: TGTGCCAGCAGTCCAGGGGAGGGAGGCTACACCTTC. Encoded protein: CASSPGEGGYTF.

In nucleotides, the CDR3 is TGCGCCAGCAGCTTGGGGCAGGCCCCCCAAGAGACCCAGTACTTC. Translating it yields CASSLGQAPQETQYF. J is TRBJ2-5 and V is TRBV5-1; D not resolved. Germline loops: CDR1 SGHRS, CDR2 YFSETQ. V lost 0 bases and J 1 base, leaving 10 bases between the germline ends. There are 15 residues in the CDR3. The variable domain in full, completed from reference TRBV5-1 and TRBJ2-5, reads KAGVTQTPRYLIKTRGQQVTLSCSPISGHRSVSWYQQTPGQGLQFLFEYFSETQRNKGNFPGRFSGRQFSNSRSEMNVSTLELGDSALYLCASSLGQAPQETQYFGPGTRLLVL.

The chain employs TRBV28 and TRBJ1-4, with 9 bases lining up with TRBD1. Trimming took 5 bases from V and 8 from J; bases not matched to a gene: 12. Germline loops: CDR1 MDHEN, CDR2 SYDVKM. This CDR3 comprises 16 residues. CDR3: CASSLGTGLVGEKLFF. DNA of the CDR3: TGTGCCAGCAGTCTCGGGACAGGGCTGGTTGGGGAAAAACTGTTTTTT.

This clone was seen once. DNA for the CDR3: TGTGCCAGCAGGCTAGCGGGGGGGAACACCGGGGAGCTGTTTTTT. It codes for CASRLAGGNTGELFF. The chain has TRBV27 and TRBJ2-2; 11 nucleotides match TRBD2. Germline V gives CDR1 MNHEY, CDR2 SMNVEV (reference sequence). With V trimmed by 6 bases and J by 1 base, 1 base remained unmatched. There are 15 residues in the CDR3.